This TCR beta chain was obtained from a study of T cells in Graves' hyperthyroidism and ophthalmopathy. The overall study: Peripheral blood was obtained at initial diagnosis, preceding any treatment.

General study findings and limits: Clonotypes that were expanded in thyroid above 0.001 mostly appeared in blood too. It was a median about seven months before onset that the model predicted ophthalmopathy.

In its sample, this clonotype was seen many times. What it recognizes is unknown. Amplification yielded TCR beta CDR3 regions, with RNA transcripts as the source. The study used the HTBI primer set for a first-round RT-PCR of the TCR CDR3. Via MiXCR, TCRdb re-called the multiplex PCR reads, giving one row per CDR3 protein. Among 600,000 to 850,000 distinct CDR3 sequences, around 20% were seen once, and the ten largest hold 15% to 20%. Disease duration under 2 months; hyperthyroidism patients were aged 18 to 65. Material for sequencing was blood. The receptor comes from a woman in her forties or fifties with Graves' hyperthyroidism that later progressed to Graves' ophthalmopathy.

The CDR3 DNA sequence: TGCAGTGCTAGAGATATGGGAGGCCGGGGGGATCCCCTCCACTTT. Its translation: CSARDMGGRGDPLHF. The V and J genes are TRBV20-1 and TRBJ1-6; D perhaps matches TRBD1 (5 bases). CDR3 size: 15 residues. From germline, CDR1 is DFQATT and CDR2 SNEGSKA (reference sequence). V lost 0 bases and J lost 13, with 19 bases in between.